A single sample gave rise to the 28 T cell receptor beta chains below, sequenced in a study of memory CD4+ T cells and cytomegalovirus serostatus (dated by TCRdb to about 2019). The library was obtained by the immunoSEQ multiplex PCR assay. TCRdb's version of the immuneACCESS table is confined to in-frame rearrangements and falls short of the full clone set. An unresolved V gene accounts for under half of the shortfall where checked; the remainder is of unknown origin. Counted in this sample were 50,000 to 75,000 clones; 75% to 90% of them appeared once. The ten largest clones take up about 0.95% of the sample. Single viable CD3+CD4+CD8-CD45RO+ cells were sorted as memory CD4+ T cells on a FACSAria II. The specimen sequenced was memory CD4+ T cells from blood. All receptors come from an adult in good health and CMV-seronegative.

J is TRBJ2-4 and V is TRBV29-1; D might be TRBD2 (6 bases). CDR3 length: 13 amino acids. Germline CDR1 reads SQVTM; CDR2 reads ANQGSEA. V shed 4 bases and J shed 6 bases, with 13 bases lying between them. The CDR3 DNA reads as TGCAGCGTTGGGGAGGACTTGGGAAACATTCAGTACTTC. Protein sequence: CSVGEDLGNIQYF.

The chain couples TRBV4-1 to TRBJ2-7; 12 bases align to TRBD2. Germline V CDR1 and CDR2: MGHRA, YSYEKL. The CDR3 is 17 residues long. The trim removed 1 base at V and 0 bases at J, leaving 4 bases unmatched. The CDR3 here is CASSQASGRAGSYEQYF. The CDR3 nucleotides are TGCGCCAGCAGCCAAGCTAGCGGGAGGGCCGGCTCCTACGAGCAGTACTTC.

This clone has just a few counts. The CDR3 spells CASSFTGSSYEQYF. CDR3 nucleotides: TGTGCCAGCAGCTTTACAGGGAGCTCCTACGAGCAGTACTTC. This chain connects TRBV7-8 to TRBJ2-7; D might be TRBD1 (6 bases). This CDR3 contains 14 residues. With 3 bases removed from V and 0 bases from J, the gap between germline ends came to 9 bases. Germline lookup yields CDR1 SGHVS and CDR2 FQNEAQ.

The rearrangement uses TRBV7-8 and TRBJ2-1; tentative D call: TRBD1 (5 bases). CDR1 and CDR2 (germline): SGHVS, FQNEAQ. The CDR3 loop spans 17 amino acids. V lost 0 bases and J 2 bases, leaving 14 bases between the germline ends. CDR3 DNA sequence: TGTGCCAGCAGCTTAGCGCGACGCAGGGCACCCTACAATGAGCAGTTCTTC. It translates to CASSLARRRAPYNEQFF. The full variable domain, its missing parts supplied by reference TRBV7-8 and TRBJ2-1, is GAGVSQSPRYKVAKRGQDVALRCDPISGHVSLFWYQQALGQGPEFLTYFQNEAQLDKSGLPSDRFFAERPEGSVSTLKIQRTQQEDSAVYLCASSLARRRAPYNEQFFGPGTRLTVL.

The chain recombines TRBV5-6 with TRBJ2-1; D gene ambiguous. This CDR3 is 13 amino acids long. CDR1 is SGHDT and CDR2 is YYEEEE in the germline V gene. V lost 3 bases and J lost 9, with 13 bases in between. The CDR3, as DNA: TGTGCCAGCAGCTCAGGACCCTCCCCTGAGCAGTTCTTC. Protein sequence: CASSSGPSPEQFF.

This clone was counted between two and nine times. The V call is TRBV30, the J call TRBJ1-4, with 8 bases identical to TRBD1. CDR3 length equals 14 residues. After removal of 0 bases from V and 10 bases from J, the junction contained 7 bases not matched to a gene. In germline, CDR1 is GTSNPN, CDR2 SVGIG (reference sequence). CDR3 protein: CAWSVPRGQGKLFF. The DNA of the CDR3 is TGTGCCTGGAGTGTTCCCAGGGGGCAGGGAAAACTGTTTTTT.

This clone was recorded only once. The chain has TRBV6-4 and TRBJ1-1; no firm D call. The CDR3 extends over 15 amino acids. Trimming stripped 7 bases from V and 0 bases from J, with 15 bases between. Looked up from germline, CDR1 is MRHNA and CDR2 is SNTAGT. The CDR3 is CASKREDHMNTEAFF. CDR3 bases: TGTGCCAGCAAGAGAGAAGACCATATGAACACTGAAGCTTTCTTT.

V usage is TRBV6-1 and J usage is TRBJ1-5, with TRBD1 matching over 7 bases. The CDR3 is 18 amino acids. CDR1 and CDR2 from the germline V gene are MNHNS and SASEGT. V gave up 1 base and J gave up 5 bases; unmatched junction bases: 14. CDR3 loop: CASSEDRRIGGVDQPQHF. In DNA, the CDR3 is TGTGCCAGCAGTGAAGACCGAAGAATAGGGGGCGTGGATCAGCCCCAGCATTTT.

V gene TRBV27 combines with J gene TRBJ2-1, with TRBD2 matching 12 bases. CDR1 and CDR2 from the germline V gene are MNHEY and SMNVEV (reference sequence). V shed 3 bases and J 2 bases; nucleotides not matched to a gene: 2. The CDR3 has 16 residues. CDR3 bases: TGTGCCAGCAGTTTCCTAGCGGGAGGGCCCTACAATGAGCAGTTCTTC. Translated: CASSFLAGGPYNEQFF.

The J gene is TRBJ1-3, the V gene TRBV28; the D gene is possibly TRBD1 (5 bases). Germline V gene data show CDR1 as MDHEN and CDR2 as SYDVKM. The V end was cut by 5 bases, the J end by 4 bases, with 18 bases between. This CDR3 spans 16 amino acids. Here the CDR3 DNA reads TGTGCCAGCAGTCCACTCGGGGGTGGCAGCGGAAACACCATATATTTT. Translating it yields CASSPLGGGSGNTIYF.

This clone was seen at least ten times. The chain joins TRBV7-9 to TRBJ1-5; tentatively, D is TRBD1 (6 bases). Trimming shortened V by 3 bases and J by 3 bases, and 9 bases separated the two germline ends. The CDR3 is 14 residues long. Germline CDR1 reads SEHNR; CDR2 reads FQNEAQ (reference sequence). CDR3 amino acids: CASSFGQTNQPQHF. DNA for the CDR3: TGTGCCAGCAGCTTCGGACAGACCAATCAGCCCCAGCATTTT.

This clone appeared a single time. This chain uses TRBV28 with TRBJ2-1, with 13 bases matching TRBD2. The germline V gene has CDR1 MDHEN and CDR2 SYDVKM. V was clipped by 3 bases and J by 6 bases; unmatched bases: 5. This CDR3 region has 16 residues. The CDR3 region is CASSFFGLAGVNEQFF. DNA of the CDR3: TGTGCCAGCAGTTTCTTCGGACTAGCGGGAGTCAATGAGCAGTTCTTC.

The DNA of the CDR3 is TGCAGCGCCCAGGACACCAACTATGGCTACACCTTC. This sequence encodes CSAQDTNYGYTF. The V call is TRBV29-1, the J call TRBJ1-2; tentatively, D is TRBD1 (5 bases). The V end was cut by 7 bases, the J end by 2 bases, with 11 bases between. Per germline, CDR1 SQVTM and CDR2 ANQGSEA. The CDR3 contains 12 residues.

The V and J genes are TRBV5-6 and TRBJ1-1; D gene unclear. Germline V gene data show CDR1 as SGHDT and CDR2 as YYEEEE. V lost 5 bases to trimming and J lost 6 bases, with 14 bases between them. The CDR3 is made up of 13 amino acids. CDR3 loop: CASSPALSAEAFF. The CDR3, as DNA: TGTGCCAGCAGTCCCGCCTTATCGGCTGAAGCTTTCTTT. Drawing the rest from reference TRBV5-6 and TRBJ1-1, the complete variable domain is DAGVTQSPTHLIKTRGQQVTLRCSPKSGHDTVSWYQQALGQGPQFIFQYYEEEERQRGNFPDRFSGHQFPNYSSELNVNALLLGDSALYLCASSPALSAEAFFGQGTRLTVV.

The chain is built from TRBV5-4 and TRBJ2-7, with TRBD1 matching over 12 bases. V lost 5 bases, J lost 2 bases, and 8 bases stayed unmatched. This CDR3 comprises 16 residues. Germline-derived CDR1 and CDR2 are SGHNT and YYREEE (reference sequence). CDR3 nucleotides: TGTGCCAGCAGATATGGGACAGGGGGCGCTACCTACGAGCAGTACTTC. Amino acid sequence: CASRYGTGGATYEQYF.

The V gene is TRBV5-5, the J gene TRBJ1-5; tentatively, D is TRBD1 (6 bases). Germline CDR1 SGHKS, CDR2 YYEKEE (reference sequence). The CDR3 spans 15 residues. V lost 0 bases to trimming and J lost 7 bases, with 14 bases between them. Here the CDR3 DNA reads TGTGCCAGCAGCTTGGGCGCAGGGGTTGGCCAGCCCCAGCATTTT. Its translation: CASSLGAGVGQPQHF.

This sequence joins TRBV9 and TRBJ1-3; weak D call: TRBD1 (5 bases). The germline V and J ends were trimmed by 1 base and 0 bases, with 17 bases remaining between them. Germline V gives CDR1 SGDLS, CDR2 YYNGEE. This CDR3 spans 18 amino acids. CDR3 sequence reads: CASSVRGLGQPSGNTIYF. The CDR3 nucleotides are TGTGCCAGCAGCGTAAGGGGCCTTGGGCAGCCCTCTGGAAACACCATATATTTT. Full variable domain (rest looked up from reference TRBV9 and TRBJ1-3): DSGVTQTPKHLITATGQRVTLRCSPRSGDLSVYWYQQSLDQGLQFLIQYYNGEERAKGNILERFSAQQFPDLHSELNLSSLELGDSALYFCASSVRGLGQPSGNTIYFGEGSWLTVV.

The chain carries TRBV7-6 and TRBJ2-7; no clear D gene. This CDR3 is 13 amino acids long. Germline V gene sequence: CDR1 SGHVS, CDR2 FNYEAQ. Trimming stripped 2 bases from V and 3 bases from J, with 8 bases between. The CDR3 bases are TGTGCCAGCAGCTTATCTGGAGACTACGAGCAGTACTTC. Translation: CASSLSGDYEQYF.

V and J are TRBV5-6 and TRBJ2-2; TRBD1 might be the D (5 bases). The V gene's germline CDR1 is SGHDT and CDR2 YYEEEE. The CDR3 contains 17 residues. V shed 2 bases and J shed 1 base, with 15 bases lying between them. This CDR3 is CASSFRFRAGNTGELFF. The CDR3 DNA is TGTGCCAGCAGCTTCAGGTTCAGGGCAGGGAACACCGGGGAGCTGTTTTTT.

The chain has TRBV30 and TRBJ2-7, with a tentative D call TRBD2 (5 bases). The CDR3 consists of 14 residues. Trimming removed 0 bases from V and 9 bases from J, with 18 bases in between. Germline CDR1 is GTSNPN and CDR2 is SVGIG (reference sequence). This CDR3 reads CAWSVESSRTRQYF. In nucleotides, the CDR3 is TGTGCCTGGAGTGTAGAGTCTAGCCGAACCAGGCAGTACTTC.

The CDR3 protein is CASSLGTGDTDTQYF. The CDR3 DNA is TGTGCCAGCAGCTTAGGGACAGGGGACACAGATACGCAGTATTTT. This chain links TRBV11-3 with TRBJ2-3, with 9 bases identical to TRBD1. The germline CDR1 and CDR2 sequences are SGHNT and YENEEA. The V gene end was trimmed by 1 base and the J gene end by 2 bases; junction bases not matched to a gene: 1. The CDR3 is 15 residues long. Full variable domain (rest looked up from reference TRBV11-3 and TRBJ2-3): EAGVVQSPRYKIIEKKQPVAFWCNPISGHNTLYWYLQNLGQGPELLIRYENEEAVDDSQLPKDRFSAERLKGVDSTLKIQPAELGDSAVYLCASSLGTGDTDTQYFGPGTRLTVL.

The V gene is TRBV2, the J gene TRBJ2-2; D not resolved. CDR3 size: 12 residues. Per germline, CDR1 SNHLY and CDR2 FYNNEI. Trimming cost V 3 bases and J 9 bases, with 8 bases left between them. In DNA, the CDR3 is TGTGCCAGCAGTGATACTGGGTGGGAGCTGTTTTTT. Translation: CASSDTGWELFF.

The gene calls are TRBV19 and TRBJ1-5; unclear D gene. This CDR3 contains 15 residues. Germline CDR1 reads LNHDA; CDR2 reads SQIVND (reference sequence). The V end lost 3 bases, the J end lost 5 bases, and 14 bases lay between the germline ends. CDR3 nucleotides: TGTGCCAGTAGTATTGGGCAGGCCGGGTATCAGCCCCAGCATTTT. It codes for CASSIGQAGYQPQHF.

This chain links TRBV11-2 with TRBJ1-3; unclear D gene. V was clipped by 2 bases and J by 0 bases, with 5 bases between them. Germline CDR1 is SGHAT and CDR2 is FQNNGV. This CDR3 has 14 amino acids. The CDR3 protein is CASSLTDSGNTIYF. CDR3 coding DNA: TGTGCCAGCAGCTTAACGGACTCTGGAAACACCATATATTTT.

CDR3 coding DNA: TGTGCCAGCAGGCCCGGCTCCTACAATGAGCAGTTCTTC. This encodes CASRPGSYNEQFF. The chain links TRBV28 to TRBJ2-1; D is undetermined. The germline gives CDR1 MDHEN, CDR2 SYDVKM. Trimming shortened V by 6 bases and J by 0 bases, and 6 bases separated the two germline ends. The CDR3 runs 13 residues.

This clone showed up just a few times. This rearrangement joins TRBV18 to TRBJ1-1; a possible D gene is TRBD1 (5 bases). Germline loops: CDR1 KGHSH, CDR2 LQKENI. The CDR3 has 15 amino acids. Trimming left V 5 bases short and J 2 bases short, with 15 bases between. The CDR3 is CASSANDSPNTEAFF. The CDR3 nucleotides are TGTGCCAGCTCAGCCAATGACAGCCCCAACACTGAAGCTTTCTTT.

The chain joins TRBV5-1 to TRBJ1-1; 7 bases are a match to TRBD1. This CDR3 spans 16 amino acids. V shed 2 bases, J shed 4 bases, and the junction held 11 bases outside the gene matches. Germline V lookup: CDR1 SGHRS, CDR2 YFSETQ. The CDR3 DNA follows: TGCGCCAGCAGCTTCCACGGGAGGGCAGGGGGCACTGAAGCTTTCTTT. This encodes CASSFHGRAGGTEAFF.

This rearrangement joins TRBV5-1 to TRBJ2-2; 7 bases are a match to TRBD2. CDR3 length equals 14 residues. J gave up 4 bases and V 7 bases, and 7 bases lay outside the gene matches. Germline CDR1 and CDR2: SGHRS and YFSETQ. CDR3 nucleotides: TGCGCCAGCGGCGACAGCGGGGCCACCGGGGAGCTGTTTTTT. This gives the protein CASGDSGATGELFF.